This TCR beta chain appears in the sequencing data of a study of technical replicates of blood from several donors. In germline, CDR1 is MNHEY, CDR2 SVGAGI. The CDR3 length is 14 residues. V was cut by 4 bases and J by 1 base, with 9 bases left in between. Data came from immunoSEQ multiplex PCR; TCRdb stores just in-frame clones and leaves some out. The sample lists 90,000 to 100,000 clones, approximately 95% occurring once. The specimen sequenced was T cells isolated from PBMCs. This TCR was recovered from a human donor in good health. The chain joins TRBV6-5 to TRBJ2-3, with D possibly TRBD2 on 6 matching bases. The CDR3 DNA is TGTGCCAGCAGTTGGAGGGATGGCACAGATACGCAGTATTTT. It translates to CASSWRDGTDTQYF.